Below are 26 T cell receptor beta chains sequenced from a single sample in a study of cytomegalovirus exposure and HLA in healthy donors. The primer mix had 60 Vbeta and 13 Jbeta primers. TCRdb's table, derived via immunoSEQ multiplex PCR, lists solely in-frame clones and lacks some. The data show 150,000 to 200,000 clones, over 70% seen once. The sample comprised PBMCs. The origin of the receptors is a woman between 35 and 50 years old in good health and CMV-seronegative.

The rearrangement joins TRBV5-1 to TRBJ2-3; 7 positions match TRBD1. CDR1 and CDR2 from the germline V gene are SGHRS and YFSETQ. Trimming at V came to 4 bases and at J to 5 bases, leaving 13 bases not matched to a gene. The CDR3 runs 16 residues. CDR3 sequence (DNA): TGCGCCAGCAGCCCCACCGACAGGGATTGGATAGATACGCAGTATTTT. Amino acids: CASSPTDRDWIDTQYF.

This clone appeared a single time. V usage is TRBV5-8 and J usage is TRBJ2-2; D might be TRBD1 (6 bases). The CDR3 covers 20 residues. Germline V gene sequence: CDR1 SGHTS, CDR2 YDEGEE. Deletions cut 2 bases from V and 1 base from J, with 24 bases between. This CDR3 is CASSFLKTGHRVGNTGELFF. The CDR3 DNA follows: TGTGCCAGCAGCTTTCTTAAGACGGGACACAGGGTCGGGAACACCGGGGAGCTGTTTTTT.

CDR3 amino acids: CASSAKSGTGELFF. Written as DNA, the CDR3 is TGTGCCAGCAGCGCCAAATCGGGGACCGGGGAGCTGTTTTTT. V is TRBV5-6 and J is TRBJ2-2; D possibly corresponds to TRBD2 (5 bases). This CDR3 has 14 residues. Per germline, CDR1 SGHDT and CDR2 YYEEEE. V was pared by 4 bases and J by 5 bases, with 12 bases between.

The chain joins TRBV5-4 to TRBJ2-1, with TRBD2 matching over 12 bases. Trimming removed 0 bases from V and 9 bases from J; junction bases left unmatched: 10. Germline V CDR1 and CDR2: SGHNT, YYREEE (reference sequence). This CDR3 comprises 17 residues. This CDR3 is CASSLEELAGGLGEQFF. CDR3 DNA: TGTGCCAGCAGCTTGGAAGAACTAGCGGGGGGACTGGGTGAGCAGTTCTTC.

The sample holds one count of this clone. The V call is TRBV27, the J call TRBJ1-2; 8 bases line up with TRBD1. V gave up 3 bases and J gave up 6 bases; unmatched junction bases: 9. CDR3 length equals 15 residues. The V gene's germline CDR1 is MNHEY and CDR2 SMNVEV (reference sequence). CDR3 in DNA: TGTGCCAGCAGTTTGGCCCGACAGGGGAGGGATGGCTACACCTTC. Amino acids: CASSLARQGRDGYTF.

The chain joins TRBV30 to TRBJ2-7, with 10 bases matching TRBD1. Germline-derived CDR1 and CDR2 are GTSNPN and SVGIG (reference sequence). This CDR3 comprises 17 residues. Trimming removed 0 bases from V and 1 base from J; junction bases left unmatched: 9. The CDR3 DNA reads as TGTGCCTGGAGTGTCAGCCCCGGGACAGGGGTTTCCTACGAGCAGTACTTC. Encoded protein: CAWSVSPGTGVSYEQYF.

This rearrangement joins TRBV7-2 to TRBJ2-2, with TRBD1 identical over 7 bases. J gave up 0 bases and V 3 bases, and 1 base lay outside the gene matches. Germline CDR1 and CDR2: SGHTA and FQGNSA. This CDR3 spans 15 amino acids. The CDR3 is CASSLDRSNTGELFF. Written as DNA, the CDR3 is TGTGCCAGCAGCTTGGACAGGTCGAACACCGGGGAGCTGTTTTTT. The variable domain in full, with the rest retrieved from reference TRBV7-2 and TRBJ2-2, is GAGVSQSPSNKVTEKGKDVELRCDPISGHTALYWYRQSLGQGLEFLIYFQGNSAPDKSGLPSDRFSAERTGGSVSTLTIQRTQQEDSAVYLCASSLDRSNTGELFFGEGSRLTVL.

Remarks on this clone: The same CDR3 is also encoded by other DNA sequences in this sample. The J gene is TRBJ2-7, the V gene TRBV15; TRBD2 matches at 9 bases. Germline V gene sequence: CDR1 LNHNV, CDR2 YYDKDF (reference sequence). This CDR3 comprises 14 residues. With V trimmed by 2 bases and J by 4 bases, 3 bases remained unmatched. The CDR3: CATSRPGLAYEQYF. The CDR3 coding sequence is TGTGCCACCAGCAGACCGGGACTAGCTTACGAGCAGTACTTC.

V and J are TRBV28 and TRBJ1-5; D is unresolved. Germline CDR1 MDHEN, CDR2 SYDVKM. Trimming shortened V by 7 bases and J by 7 bases, and 20 bases separated the two germline ends. The CDR3 consists of 15 residues. CDR3 in amino acids: CASNLLGWAEQPQHF. The CDR3 region has the DNA TGTGCCAGCAATCTATTAGGATGGGCTGAACAGCCCCAGCATTTT.

This chain joins TRBV11-3 and TRBJ2-7; 11 positions match TRBD2. This CDR3 has 15 amino acids. CDR1 SGHNT and CDR2 YENEEA come from the germline V gene. Trimming at V came to 3 bases and at J to 5 bases, leaving 6 bases not matched to a gene. The CDR3 is CASSFGLAGKDEQYF. In DNA, the CDR3 is TGTGCCAGCAGCTTCGGACTAGCGGGCAAGGACGAGCAGTACTTC. Variable domain in full (rest from reference TRBV11-3 and TRBJ2-7): EAGVVQSPRYKIIEKKQPVAFWCNPISGHNTLYWYLQNLGQGPELLIRYENEEAVDDSQLPKDRFSAERLKGVDSTLKIQPAELGDSAVYLCASSFGLAGKDEQYFGPGTRLTVT.

This chain links TRBV28 with TRBJ1-2, with a weak D call TRBD1 (6 bases). From germline, CDR1 is MDHEN and CDR2 SYDVKM. Trimming took 1 base from V and 6 from J, leaving 12 bases between them. The CDR3 extends over 14 amino acids. For the CDR3, the DNA is TGTGCCAGCAGTTTATTAGTAGGGGGTAATGGCTACACCTTC. It translates to CASSLLVGGNGYTF.

The chain joins TRBV23-1 to TRBJ1-2; D is possibly TRBD1 (6 bases). TRBV23-1 is filed as an ORF, its function uncertain. This CDR3 is built from 14 residues. The V and J ends lost 7 bases and 4 bases respectively, with 16 bases between them. The CDR3 nucleotides read TGCGCCAGCAAGCCGGAGGACAGTATCTATGGCTACACCTTC. As protein: CASKPEDSIYGYTF.

The CDR3 spells CASSGRGDQPQHF. The CDR3 DNA follows: TGTGCCAGCAGTGGCAGGGGTGATCAGCCCCAGCATTTT. The V gene is TRBV6-1, the J gene TRBJ1-5; TRBD1 might be the D (6 bases). This CDR3 is 13 amino acids long. V was cut by 4 bases and J by 5 bases, with 9 bases left in between. From germline, CDR1 is MNHNS and CDR2 SASEGT.

The gene calls are TRBV30 and TRBJ1-1, with D maybe TRBD1 (5 bases). Germline CDR1 GTSNPN, CDR2 SVGIG (reference sequence). The CDR3 covers 14 residues. Trimming cost V 2 bases and J 2 bases, with 12 bases left between them. The CDR3 nucleotides read TGTGCCTGGAGTCCCGGGGGTATTAACACTGAAGCTTTCTTT. It encodes CAWSPGGINTEAFF.

The V gene is TRBV7-2, the J gene TRBJ2-5; D unresolved. Germline values: CDR1 SGHTA, CDR2 FQGNSA. The CDR3 extends over 11 amino acids. Trimming removed 1 base at V and 14 bases at J, with 11 bases between. The CDR3 protein is CASSLGQEIYF. The CDR3, as DNA: TGTGCCAGCAGCTTAGGGCAGGAAATTTACTTC.

The rearrangement uses TRBV11-2 and TRBJ2-5; 7 bases align to TRBD1. The CDR3 is 14 residues long. Trimming removed 5 bases from V and 6 bases from J; junction bases left unmatched: 9. The germline CDR1 and CDR2 sequences are SGHAT and FQNNGV. The CDR3 here is CASSPAMTGQTQYF. The DNA for the CDR3 is TGTGCCAGCAGCCCCGCCATGACAGGGCAGACCCAGTACTTC.

With regard to this clone: An end of the junction differs from the germline gene, which may be a read error. The genes are TRBV5-1 and TRBJ2-4, with D possibly matching TRBD1 (5 bases). The germline V gene encodes CDR1 SGHRS and CDR2 YFSETQ. The CDR3 loop spans 15 amino acids. The DNA for the CDR3 is TGCGCCAGCAGCTTGGAGGGGCCCCACAAAAACAGTCAGTACTTC. Protein sequence: CASSLEGPHKNSQYF.

The rearrangement uses TRBV28 and TRBJ2-7, with TRBD2 matching 11 bases. V shed 3 bases and J 5 bases; nucleotides not matched to a gene: 3. The CDR3 length is 14 residues. The germline gives CDR1 MDHEN, CDR2 SYDVKM. CDR3 nucleotides: TGTGCCAGCAGTTTTAGCGGGGGGGAGAACGAGCAGTACTTC. Its protein product is CASSFSGGENEQYF.

In this sample, this clone turned up once. This chain links TRBV2 with TRBJ2-7, with 9 bases lining up with TRBD1. Germline loops: CDR1 SNHLY, CDR2 FYNNEI. CDR3 size: 13 residues. Trimming took 5 bases from V and 3 from J; bases not matched to a gene: 2. For the CDR3, the DNA is TGTGCCAGCAGTTGGACAGGGGACTACGAGCAGTACTTC. Translated, it gives CASSWTGDYEQYF.

The chain recombines TRBV10-3 with TRBJ2-3; D call uncertain. Germline V lookup: CDR1 ENHRY, CDR2 SYGVKD. The CDR3 extends over 15 amino acids. V lost 3 bases and J 0 bases, leaving 10 bases between the germline ends. The CDR3 region is CAISDVAISTDTQYF. CDR3 nucleotide sequence: TGTGCCATCAGTGACGTCGCGATAAGCACAGATACGCAGTATTTT.

The chain employs TRBV30 and TRBJ1-5, with 7 bases that match TRBD1. V shed 6 bases and J 1 base; nucleotides not matched to a gene: 3. The CDR3 has 13 amino acids. Germline V CDR1 and CDR2: GTSNPN, SVGIG (reference sequence). In nucleotides, the CDR3 is TGTGCCTGCTCGACAGGGAGCAATCAGCCCCAGCATTTT. Protein product: CACSTGSNQPQHF.

The V gene is TRBV11-3, the J gene TRBJ2-1; D perhaps matches TRBD1 (6 bases). This CDR3 has 15 residues. The germline CDR1 and CDR2 sequences are SGHNT and YENEEA. V lost 1 base and J 10 bases, leaving 17 bases between the germline ends. CDR3 in amino acids: CASSLVDRSRAEQFF. In DNA form, the CDR3 reads TGTGCCAGCAGCTTAGTTGACAGGAGCCGAGCGGAGCAGTTCTTC.

This clone showed up just once. V usage is TRBV18 and J usage is TRBJ1-1, with D possibly being TRBD1 (5 bases). Germline V gene data show CDR1 as KGHSH and CDR2 as LQKENI. Trimming pared 1 base from V and 4 bases from J, leaving 10 bases between. This CDR3 has 14 residues. Here the CDR3 reads CASSPRLGGTEAFF. The CDR3 nucleotides read TGTGCCAGCTCACCACGCTTGGGGGGCACTGAAGCTTTCTTT.

V is TRBV6-1 and J is TRBJ1-5, with D possibly TRBD1 on 6 matching bases. V lost 3 bases and J 5 bases, leaving 14 bases between the germline ends. Germline V gene data show CDR1 as MNHNS and CDR2 as SASEGT. The CDR3 length is 15 residues. In DNA form, the CDR3 reads TGTGCCAGCAGTGACCTAGGACAGCTGGATCAGCCCCAGCATTTT. It is translated as CASSDLGQLDQPQHF.

The chain combines TRBV5-4 with TRBJ2-7; TRBD1 might be the D (6 bases). The germline V gene encodes CDR1 SGHNT and CDR2 YYREEE (reference sequence). V gave up 0 bases and J gave up 2 bases, with 12 bases separating them. The CDR3 totals 15 residues. The CDR3 is CASSLDGRGPYEQYF. The CDR3 DNA follows: TGTGCCAGCAGCTTGGACGGCAGGGGCCCCTACGAGCAGTACTTC.

The chain employs TRBV28 and TRBJ2-7, with D maybe TRBD2 (5 bases). Germline loops: CDR1 MDHEN, CDR2 SYDVKM. This CDR3 contains 15 residues. V was pared by 5 bases and J by 2 bases, with 16 bases between. The CDR3 loop is CASSPRAGIAYEQYF. CDR3 nucleotide sequence: TGTGCCAGCAGTCCTCGGGCGGGTATCGCCTACGAGCAGTACTTC. Combining the CDR3 with reference TRBV28 and TRBJ2-7 gives the whole variable domain DVKVTQSSRYLVKRTGEKVFLECVQDMDHENMFWYRQDPGLGLRLIYFSYDVKMKEKGDIPEGYSVSREKKERFSLILESASTNQTSMYLCASSPRAGIAYEQYFGPGTRLTVT.